The 30 T cell receptor beta chains below all came from one sample that was sequenced in a study of cytomegalovirus exposure and HLA in healthy donors. PCR primers comprised 60 Vbeta and 13 Jbeta primers. Method: immunoSEQ multiplex PCR; TCRdb's copy keeps in-frame clones and lacks some. Seen here are 90,000 to 130,000 clones, roughly 68% observed once, and the top ten hold approximately 0.9%. The specimen was PBMCs. These receptors originate from a woman in her 30s in good health and CMV-seronegative.

This clone was picked up a small number of times. The rearrangement uses TRBV6-5 and TRBJ1-3, with D tentatively TRBD1 (5 bases). CDR3 length equals 16 residues. V was cut by 3 bases and J by 5 bases, with 17 bases left in between. Germline CDR1 and CDR2: MNHEY and SVGAGI. The CDR3 loop reads CASSYATRGFRNTIYF. CDR3 nucleotide sequence: TGTGCCAGCAGTTATGCAACTCGGGGGTTCAGAAACACCATATATTTT.

This clone was seen a few times. The V gene is TRBV25-1, the J gene TRBJ2-5, with D unresolved. Germline CDR1 reads MGHDK; CDR2 reads SYGVNS. The ends were cut back, 0 bases at V and 3 bases at J, with 5 bases in the middle. The length of the CDR3 is 13 residues. The CDR3 is CASSEYQEETQYF. In DNA, the CDR3 is TGTGCCAGCAGTGAATACCAGGAAGAGACCCAGTACTTC.

The gene calls are TRBV2 and TRBJ1-1; no firm D call. Germline loops: CDR1 SNHLY, CDR2 FYNNEI. The CDR3 is 13 amino acids. The V end was cut by 4 bases, the J end by 0 bases, with 6 bases between. For the CDR3, the DNA is TGTGCCAGCAGTGCCGAGTTGAACACTGAAGCTTTCTTT. It translates to CASSAELNTEAFF.

The chain recombines TRBV6-5 with TRBJ1-2; D may be TRBD1 (6 bases). The CDR3 has 14 residues. CDR1 MNHEY and CDR2 SVGAGI come from the germline V gene. V was pared by 6 bases and J by 5 bases, with 16 bases between. This chain's CDR3 is CASSYRERGYGYTF. For the CDR3, the DNA is TGTGCCAGCAGCTACAGGGAAAGGGGTTATGGCTACACCTTC.

The chain is built from TRBV25-1 and TRBJ2-6, with D possibly TRBD2 on 6 matching bases. Germline V CDR1 and CDR2: MGHDK, SYGVNS. The CDR3 loop spans 18 amino acids. V lost 1 base and J 0 bases, leaving 13 bases between the germline ends. In DNA, the CDR3 is TGTGCCAGCAGTGAATCTCGGGGGTTTCACTCTGGGGCCAACGTCCTGACTTTC. It specifies CASSESRGFHSGANVLTF.

This clone was detected only once. V usage is TRBV7-9 and J usage is TRBJ1-1; D remains unclear. CDR3 length equals 13 residues. Germline values: CDR1 SEHNR, CDR2 FQNEAQ (reference sequence). V was clipped by 5 bases and J by 1 base, with 8 bases between them. The CDR3 nucleotides are TGTGCCAGCAGCCTTCAGGCGAACACTGAAGCTTTCTTT. It yields the protein CASSLQANTEAFF.

This clone has more than one count but fewer than ten. The gene calls are TRBV6-1 and TRBJ1-2; D remains ambiguous. CDR1 and CDR2 from the germline V gene are MNHNS and SASEGT. V was trimmed by 5 bases and J by 7 bases, leaving 20 bases between them. The CDR3 consists of 15 residues. The CDR3 reads CASSFIRSSVRGYTF. CDR3 in DNA: TGTGCCAGCAGTTTCATAAGATCGTCGGTGCGTGGCTACACCTTC.

V usage is TRBV5-1 and J usage is TRBJ1-2; TRBD1 aligns across 10 bases. The V gene's germline CDR1 is SGHRS and CDR2 YFSETQ. This CDR3 region has 14 residues. V was clipped by 4 bases and J by 8 bases; unmatched bases: 8. The CDR3, as DNA: TGCGCCAGCAGCCCGACAGGGGGCGCCTACGGCTACACCTTC. It is translated as CASSPTGGAYGYTF.

The chain combines TRBV18 with TRBJ2-3, with D possibly being TRBD2 (7 bases). The CDR3 loop spans 17 amino acids. Germline lookup yields CDR1 KGHSH and CDR2 LQKENI. V shed 2 bases and J shed 1 base, with 16 bases lying between them. The CDR3 here is CASSPAGGGAGTDTQYF. CDR3 bases: TGTGCCAGCTCACCAGCAGGAGGGGGGGCTGGCACAGATACGCAGTATTTT.

This clone was seen only once. V usage is TRBV30 and J usage is TRBJ1-4, with a tentative D call TRBD1 (6 bases). Germline CDR1 GTSNPN, CDR2 SVGIG (reference sequence). The V end lost 8 bases, the J end lost 0 bases, and 16 bases lay between the germline ends. This CDR3 is 15 amino acids long. In DNA form, the CDR3 reads TGTGCCCGGTCGGACAGCGATGCAACTAATGAAAAACTGTTTTTT. Its protein is CARSDSDATNEKLFF.

V is TRBV11-1 and J is TRBJ2-7, with D possibly being TRBD2 (5 bases). The CDR3 length is 14 residues. Germline CDR1 reads SGHAT; CDR2 reads FQDESV (reference sequence). V lost 5 bases and J lost 5, with 16 bases in between. The CDR3 DNA reads as TGTGCCAGCAGCACCTACGAGGGAACCCACGAGCAGTACTTC. This encodes CASSTYEGTHEQYF.

V is TRBV10-3 and J is TRBJ1-2; TRBD1 matches at 8 bases. This CDR3 comprises 17 residues. CDR1 is ENHRY and CDR2 is SYGVKD in the germline V gene. V shed 4 bases, J shed 3 bases, and the junction held 13 bases outside the gene matches. The CDR3 bases are TGTGCCATCAGTGCGATAATCAGGGGGCTAATGGACTATGGCTACACCTTC. Translated: CAISAIIRGLMDYGYTF.

This clone has just one count. The rearrangement joins TRBV5-6 to TRBJ1-2; D gene ambiguous. Germline lookup yields CDR1 SGHDT and CDR2 YYEEEE. This CDR3 is 12 amino acids long. The germline V and J ends were trimmed by 4 bases and 6 bases, with 10 bases remaining between them. CDR3 coding DNA: TGTGCCAGCAGCCTCCGGCAGGATGGCTACACCTTC. This codes for CASSLRQDGYTF.

Worth noting for this clone: This same CDR3 is encoded by further DNA sequences in the sample. The chain uses TRBV19 and TRBJ1-5, with 9 bases lining up with TRBD1. The CDR3 extends over 15 amino acids. Germline lookup yields CDR1 LNHDA and CDR2 SQIVND (reference sequence). The V gene end was trimmed by 6 bases and the J gene end by 2 bases; junction bases not matched to a gene: 5. The chain's CDR3 is CASSSGQGGNQPQHF. In DNA form, the CDR3 reads TGTGCCAGTAGCTCGGGACAGGGCGGCAATCAGCCCCAGCATTTT.

This clone was counted only a few times. The chain has TRBV6-1 and TRBJ1-1; no firm D call. The CDR3 spans 14 residues. The V gene's germline CDR1 is MNHNS and CDR2 SASEGT. The V gene lost 1 base and the J gene lost 5 bases, with 11 bases spanning the gap. The CDR3 DNA sequence: TGTGCCAGCAGTGAAGATGGCTGGTGGACTGAAGCTTTCTTT. Translated, it gives CASSEDGWWTEAFF.

This clone has a single count. The chain uses TRBV10-3 and TRBJ1-3; D remains ambiguous. The CDR3 has 15 residues. The germline V gene encodes CDR1 ENHRY and CDR2 SYGVKD. With 6 bases removed from V and 0 bases from J, the gap between germline ends came to 12 bases. CDR3 in amino acids: CAIRSAGSSGNTIYF. CDR3 nucleotides: TGTGCCATCAGGTCGGCGGGCAGCTCTGGAAACACCATATATTTT.

This rearrangement joins TRBV18 to TRBJ1-4, with 7 bases lining up with TRBD1. V was clipped by 2 bases and J by 6 bases; unmatched bases: 3. CDR3 length equals 14 residues. Looked up from germline, CDR1 is KGHSH and CDR2 is LQKENI. CDR3 in amino acids: CASSPGTEDEKLFF. DNA of the CDR3: TGTGCCAGCTCACCAGGGACAGAAGATGAAAAACTGTTTTTT.

The CDR3 DNA follows: TGTGCCAGCAGTGGGACAGTATCCTACGAGCAGTACTTC. It is translated as CASSGTVSYEQYF. V is TRBV6-1 and J is TRBJ2-7, with D possibly matching TRBD1 (6 bases). The germline gives CDR1 MNHNS, CDR2 SASEGT. V was trimmed by 4 bases and J by 1 base, leaving 8 bases between them. The CDR3 runs to 13 residues.

This clone was detected only a few times. J is TRBJ2-7 and V is TRBV6-1; 7 bases agree with TRBD2. The germline CDR1 and CDR2 sequences are MNHNS and SASEGT. CDR3 length equals 16 residues. The ends lost 3 bases at V and 7 bases at J; junction bases unmatched: 15. As DNA, the CDR3 is TGTGCCAGCAGTGATGGACTAGAGGCCCAAGTGGAAGAGCAGTACTTC. It yields the protein CASSDGLEAQVEEQYF.

The chain combines TRBV7-4 with TRBJ1-1; TRBD1 is a possible D gene (5 bases). The germline V gene has CDR1 SGHVT and CDR2 SQSDAQ. The CDR3 loop spans 15 amino acids. Trimming left V 2 bases short and J 1 base short, with 11 bases between. The CDR3 coding sequence is TGTGCCAGCAGCTTATGTGGAGGGGAGAACACTGAAGCTTTCTTT. Translation: CASSLCGGENTEAFF.

The chain joins TRBV5-1 to TRBJ1-2, with D possibly TRBD1 on 6 matching bases. The CDR3 runs to 13 residues. Germline CDR1 is SGHRS and CDR2 is YFSETQ. Trimming removed 4 bases from V and 2 bases from J, with 9 bases in between. The CDR3 region is CASSPGQNYGYTF. CDR3 coding DNA: TGCGCCAGCAGCCCCGGACAGAACTATGGCTACACCTTC. Filled out from reference TRBV5-1 and TRBJ1-2, the complete variable domain reads KAGVTQTPRYLIKTRGQQVTLSCSPISGHRSVSWYQQTPGQGLQFLFEYFSETQRNKGNFPGRFSGRQFSNSRSEMNVSTLELGDSALYLCASSPGQNYGYTFGSGTRLTVV.

Notes on this clone: The junction departs from the called germline gene at one end, perhaps through a read error. V and J are TRBV5-6 and TRBJ1-1; D remains ambiguous. CDR1 and CDR2 from the germline V gene are SGHDT and YYEEEE. CDR3 length equals 13 residues. CDR3 amino acids: CASSLDLNTEAFF. The CDR3, as DNA: TGTGCCAGCAGTTTGGACTTGAACACTGAAGCTTTCTTT.

The V gene is TRBV7-2, the J gene TRBJ2-2; 7 bases line up with TRBD1. CDR3 length: 16 amino acids. CDR1 SGHTA and CDR2 FQGNSA come from the germline V gene. Trimming at V came to 2 bases and at J to 5 bases, leaving 8 bases not matched to a gene. The CDR3 DNA reads as TGTGCCAGCAGCTTATCCCGACAGGGAGTTACCGGGGAGCTGTTTTTT. Translating it yields CASSLSRQGVTGELFF.

This clone came up a few times. J is TRBJ1-2 and V is TRBV18; D is possibly TRBD1 (5 bases). The germline gives CDR1 KGHSH, CDR2 LQKENI. This CDR3 spans 12 amino acids. Between the trimmed V and J ends, which lost 2 bases and 6 bases, there was a span of 7 bases. CDR3 loop: CASSPDSHGYTF. CDR3 DNA: TGTGCCAGCTCACCAGACAGTCATGGCTACACCTTC.

The V gene is TRBV7-2, the J gene TRBJ1-2, with D perhaps matching TRBD1 (5 bases). The CDR3 contains 13 residues. V was clipped by 0 bases and J by 8 bases, with 10 bases between them. In germline, CDR1 is SGHTA, CDR2 FQGNSA. The CDR3 reads CASSLARVDGYTF. The CDR3 bases are TGTGCCAGCAGCTTAGCCAGGGTAGACGGCTACACCTTC.

In DNA, the CDR3 is TGTGCCAGCAGTGAACAGGCCAGGACAGGGTTAGGCACTGAAGCTTTCTTT. Its translation: CASSEQARTGLGTEAFF. V usage is TRBV25-1 and J usage is TRBJ1-1, with 8 nucleotides matching TRBD1. The CDR3 contains 17 residues. Germline assignment: CDR1 MGHDK and CDR2 SYGVNS. V gave up 2 bases and J gave up 4 bases; unmatched junction bases: 12.

The chain uses TRBV5-1 and TRBJ2-6; the D gene is possibly TRBD1 (5 bases). Trimming took 3 bases from V and 1 from J, leaving 14 bases between them. The CDR3 covers 17 residues. Per the germline V gene, CDR1 is SGHRS and CDR2 is YFSETQ. The CDR3 DNA is TGCGCCAGCAGCTCAAGAGCAGGGTCTTCTGGGGCCAACGTCCTGACTTTC. The encoded protein is CASSSRAGSSGANVLTF. The variable domain in full, with the rest retrieved from reference TRBV5-1 and TRBJ2-6, is KAGVTQTPRYLIKTRGQQVTLSCSPISGHRSVSWYQQTPGQGLQFLFEYFSETQRNKGNFPGRFSGRQFSNSRSEMNVSTLELGDSALYLCASSSRAGSSGANVLTFGAGSRLTVL.

The rearrangement joins TRBV4-3 to TRBJ2-7; TRBD2 matches at 11 bases. V was pared by 1 base and J by 3 bases, with 8 bases of the junction left unmatched. The CDR3 is 17 residues long. In germline, CDR1 is LGHNA, CDR2 YSLEER. The chain's CDR3 is CASSQGGGGTSGYEQYF. CDR3 DNA: TGCGCCAGCAGCCAAGGAGGAGGAGGGACTAGCGGCTACGAGCAGTACTTC.

The chain couples TRBV5-4 to TRBJ1-3; 7 bases match TRBD1. The CDR3 runs 15 residues. The V segment lost 4 bases and the J segment 2 bases; nucleotides outside the gene matches: 6. CDR1 SGHNT and CDR2 YYREEE come from the germline V gene (reference sequence). For the CDR3, the DNA is TGTGCCAGCAGCCCGGGACAGTTCCCTGGAAACACCATATATTTT. This gives the protein CASSPGQFPGNTIYF.

The CDR3 is CASSFGQGSTEAFF. The CDR3 DNA is TGTGCCAGCAGTTTCGGACAGGGGAGTACTGAAGCTTTCTTT. This chain connects TRBV11-2 to TRBJ1-1; 9 nucleotides line up with TRBD1. Germline assignment: CDR1 SGHAT and CDR2 FQNNGV. After removal of 6 bases from V and 5 bases from J, the junction contained 7 bases not matched to a gene. This CDR3 spans 14 amino acids.